Each of the 19 T cell receptor beta chains below was sequenced from the same sample in a study of blood T cell repertoires in COVID-19 (dated by TCRdb to the early 2020s). Library generation was performed with the immunoSEQ multiplex PCR assay. Drawn from immuneACCESS, this table holds only the in-frame rearrangements with V and J called that TCRdb kept. Clones are partly lost; checked studies trace under half to an unresolved V gene and leave the rest unexplained. In this sample the table shows around 210,000 clones, 65% to 90% of which occur a single time. Approximately 5% of the sample rests with the top ten. Sequencing was done on a sample of peripheral blood. These receptors were collected from a man in his fifties or sixties with COVID-19, enrolled during active disease.

CDR3 bases: TGTGCCAGCAGCGTAGTGTTCGGTTCCGGGGAGCTGTTTTTT. The encoded protein is CASSVVFGSGELFF. The V and J genes are TRBV9 and TRBJ2-2; D is unresolved. The CDR3 has 14 residues. Trimming removed 0 bases at V and 6 bases at J, with 9 bases between. Germline CDR1 and CDR2: SGDLS and YYNGEE.

The chain is built from TRBV24-1 and TRBJ1-2; D is uncertain. Trimming took off 9 bases at V and 9 bases at J, with 19 bases between the two ends. CDR1 and CDR2 (germline): KGHDR, SFDVKD. The CDR3 length is 13 residues. CDR3 nucleotide sequence: TGTGCCACCTCCCGGGGTCTCCCAGAGAGCTACACCTTC. Encoded protein: CATSRGLPESYTF.

This chain links TRBV6-5 with TRBJ2-7, with D unclear. CDR1 and CDR2 (germline): MNHEY, SVGAGI. V shed 7 bases and J shed 4 bases, with 14 bases lying between them. The CDR3 loop spans 13 amino acids. The CDR3 nucleotides are TGTGCCAGCACCTTCCTAAGCAGGTACGAGCAGTACTTC. Translating gives CASTFLSRYEQYF.

The V and J genes are TRBV5-1 and TRBJ2-1; 9 positions agree with TRBD2. This CDR3 is built from 15 residues. Losses at the gene ends were 0 bases for V and 3 bases for J; bases not matched to a gene: 1. The germline V gene has CDR1 SGHRS and CDR2 YFSETQ. This CDR3 reads CASSLASGNYNEQFF. The CDR3 DNA reads TGCGCCAGCAGCTTGGCTAGCGGGAACTACAATGAGCAGTTCTTC.

This clone was counted only a few times. The V and J genes are TRBV4-2 and TRBJ1-6; D gene unclear. The germline CDR1 and CDR2 sequences are LGHNA and YNFKEQ. The V end was cut by 8 bases, the J end by 4 bases, with 15 bases between. This CDR3 comprises 15 residues. The CDR3 is CASLPTQLYNSPLHF. CDR3 nucleotides: TGTGCCAGCCTACCGACTCAATTGTATAATTCACCCCTCCACTTT.

The rearrangement joins TRBV2 to TRBJ2-7, with a tentative D call TRBD2 (7 bases). Germline V gives CDR1 SNHLY, CDR2 FYNNEI. This CDR3 has 14 residues. Trimming pared 5 bases from V and 1 base from J, leaving 12 bases between. CDR3 nucleotide sequence: TGTGCCAGCAGTAAGGAGGGGGGGTCCTACGAGCAGTACTTC. Amino acid sequence: CASSKEGGSYEQYF. Combining the CDR3 with reference TRBV2 and TRBJ2-7 gives the whole variable domain EPEVTQTPSHQVTQMGQEVILRCVPISNHLYFYWYRQILGQKVEFLVSFYNNEISEKSEIFDDQFSVERPDGSNFTLKIRSTKLEDSAMYFCASSKEGGSYEQYFGPGTRLTVT.

CDR3 protein: CASTPGQNSPLHF. CDR3 DNA: TGTGCCAGCACCCCGGGACAGAATTCACCCCTCCACTTT. The chain joins TRBV5-6 to TRBJ1-6; 7 bases map to TRBD1. V shed 6 bases and J 7 bases; nucleotides not matched to a gene: 4. The CDR3 totals 13 residues. Germline lookup yields CDR1 SGHDT and CDR2 YYEEEE.

Written as DNA, the CDR3 is TGTGCCACCCGACAGGGTGTGAACACTGAAGCTTTCTTT. Amino acid sequence: CATRQGVNTEAFF. The chain is built from TRBV10-3 and TRBJ1-1; 7 positions agree with TRBD1. The CDR3 is 13 amino acids. Germline CDR1 is ENHRY and CDR2 is SYGVKD. Unmatched junction bases numbered 5, after V lost 10 bases and J lost 0 bases.

This CDR3 reads CASSVAKSGCYGYTF. DNA for the CDR3: TGTGCCAGCAGCGTAGCTAAAAGCGGGTGTTATGGCTACACCTTC. The chain employs TRBV9 and TRBJ1-2; no clear D. Trimming left V 0 bases short and J 5 bases short, with 14 bases between. Looked up from germline, CDR1 is SGDLS and CDR2 is YYNGEE. This CDR3 spans 15 amino acids.

The chain carries TRBV9 and TRBJ2-5, with D perhaps TRBD2 (7 bases). V shed 0 bases and J shed 5 bases, with 14 bases lying between them. Germline V gene data show CDR1 as SGDLS and CDR2 as YYNGEE. The CDR3 runs 15 residues. This chain's CDR3 is CASSVAGGRVETQYF. The CDR3 region has the DNA TGTGCCAGCAGCGTAGCGGGGGGCCGGGTGGAGACCCAGTACTTC.

This chain uses TRBV28 with TRBJ2-1, with a possible D match to TRBD2 (5 bases). V was shortened by 7 bases and J by 6 bases, with 19 bases between the two germline ends. Germline CDR1 is MDHEN and CDR2 is SYDVKM. CDR3 length: 15 amino acids. CDR3 residues: CASTHGVEVFNEQFF. The CDR3 DNA is TGTGCCAGCACACATGGAGTGGAGGTGTTCAATGAGCAGTTCTTC.

The CDR3 region is CASSTEDRTGTRAGELFF. The CDR3 region has the DNA TGTGCCAGTAGTACAGAAGACAGGACCGGGACTAGAGCCGGGGAGCTGTTTTTT. The chain is built from TRBV19 and TRBJ2-2, with 8 bases aligning to TRBD2. Germline CDR1 and CDR2: LNHDA and SQIVND (reference sequence). Trimming took 4 bases from V and 6 from J; bases not matched to a gene: 16. The CDR3 length is 18 residues.

The chain combines TRBV27 with TRBJ1-5; 8 bases agree with TRBD1. The germline V gene has CDR1 MNHEY and CDR2 SMNVEV (reference sequence). V gave up 0 bases and J gave up 9 bases; unmatched junction bases: 7. The CDR3 loop spans 15 amino acids. The CDR3 sequence is CASSLSAGGVMPQHF. The CDR3 bases are TGTGCCAGCAGTTTATCTGCAGGGGGCGTGATGCCCCAGCATTTT.

The chain is built from TRBV4-3 and TRBJ2-7, with TRBD2 matching over 10 bases. V was pared by 0 bases and J by 4 bases, with 15 bases of the junction left unmatched. The CDR3 has 19 residues. Germline V gives CDR1 LGHNA, CDR2 YSLEER. The DNA of the CDR3 is TGCGCCAGCAGCCAAGACCGGGACAAGACCCTAGCGGGGGTTTACGAGCAGTACTTC. Protein: CASSQDRDKTLAGVYEQYF.

This chain connects TRBV6-5 to TRBJ2-5, with a weak D call TRBD2 (5 bases). The ends were cut back, 8 bases at V and 7 bases at J, with 17 bases in the middle. The CDR3 has 13 amino acids. Germline V CDR1 and CDR2: MNHEY, SVGAGI. The CDR3 DNA is TGTGCCAGCGACTTAGGGAAGGGAGTGACCCAGTACTTC. Protein product: CASDLGKGVTQYF.

The rearrangement links TRBV5-1 to TRBJ2-5, with 7 bases lining up with TRBD1. Trimming removed 3 bases from V and 9 bases from J; junction bases left unmatched: 11. CDR1 and CDR2 (germline): SGHRS, YFSETQ. This CDR3 has 14 amino acids. DNA of the CDR3: TGCGCCAGCAGCTCGGGACAGACCGTTGAGGCCCAGTACTTC. It translates to CASSSGQTVEAQYF.

The genes are TRBV18 and TRBJ1-2; 8 bases match TRBD1. The length of the CDR3 is 15 residues. Looked up from germline, CDR1 is KGHSH and CDR2 is LQKENI. Germline trimming cut 3 bases from V and 2 bases from J; bases unmatched to any gene: 5. Here the CDR3 reads CASSPLTGVNYGYTF. DNA of the CDR3: TGTGCCAGCTCACCTTTGACAGGGGTCAACTATGGCTACACCTTC. Full variable domain (missing parts from reference TRBV18 and TRBJ1-2): NAGVMQNPRHLVRRRGQEARLRCSPMKGHSHVYWYRQLPEEGLKFMVYLQKENIIDESGMPKERFSAEFPKEGPSILRIQQVVRGDSAAYFCASSPLTGVNYGYTFGSGTRLTVV.

The chain is built from TRBV6-5 and TRBJ1-5; no clear D. V was pared by 7 bases and J by 3 bases, with 10 bases between. CDR1 MNHEY and CDR2 SVGAGI come from the germline V gene. The CDR3 is 13 amino acids. CDR3 region: CASTSDYNQPQHF. In nucleotides, the CDR3 is TGTGCCAGCACGAGTGACTACAATCAGCCCCAGCATTTT.

The chain is built from TRBV5-1 and TRBJ2-7; D unclear. V was clipped by 3 bases and J by 5 bases, with 9 bases between them. The V gene's germline CDR1 is SGHRS and CDR2 YFSETQ. The CDR3 has 12 residues. The CDR3 DNA reads TGCGCCAGCAGCTCCCTTGAGGACGAGCAGTACTTC. Its protein product is CASSSLEDEQYF.